This T cell receptor (beta chain) was sequenced during a study of cytomegalovirus exposure and HLA in healthy donors. The trim removed 6 bases at V and 1 base at J, leaving 6 bases unmatched. Germline V lookup: CDR1 MNHEY, CDR2 SVGAGI. CDR3 length: 15 residues. PCR was performed using 60 Vbeta and 13 Jbeta primers. Assay: immunoSEQ multiplex PCR; the TCRdb copy retains only in-frame clones and omits some. The data contain about 200,000 clones, around 64% of them singletons. The TCR sequence derives from a man aged 40-49 years in good health and CMV-seropositive. This sequence joins TRBV6-5 and TRBJ2-7; 10 bases are a match to TRBD2. Specimen: PBMCs. CDR3 in amino acids: CASSPWTSGSYEQYF. DNA for the CDR3: TGTGCCAGCAGCCCTTGGACTAGCGGATCCTACGAGCAGTACTTC.